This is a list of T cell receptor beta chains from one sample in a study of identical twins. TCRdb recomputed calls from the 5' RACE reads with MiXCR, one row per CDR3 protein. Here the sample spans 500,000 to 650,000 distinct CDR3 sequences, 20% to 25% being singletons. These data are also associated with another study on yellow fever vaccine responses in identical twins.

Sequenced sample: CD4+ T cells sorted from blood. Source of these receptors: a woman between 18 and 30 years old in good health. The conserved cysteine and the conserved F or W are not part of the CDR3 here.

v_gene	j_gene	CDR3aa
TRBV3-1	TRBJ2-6	ASSQASKVGANVLT
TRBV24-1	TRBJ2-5	ATSDFGSPQETQY
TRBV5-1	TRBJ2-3	ASSLEGSTDTQY
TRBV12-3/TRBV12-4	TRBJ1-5	ASTNIYTGGDQPQH
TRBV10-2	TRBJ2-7	ASKIMELAGAREQY
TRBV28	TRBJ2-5	ASTARGLAGVGQETQY
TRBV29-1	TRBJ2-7	SVSFGGNPYEQY
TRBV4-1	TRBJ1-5	ASSQEPAGQPQH
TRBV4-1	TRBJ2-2	ASSHRPGELF
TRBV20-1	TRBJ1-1	SARGSPRVPEAF
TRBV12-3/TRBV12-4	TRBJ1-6	ASSFLLGSSYNSPLH